This T cell receptor (beta chain) was observed in a study of cytomegalovirus exposure and HLA in healthy donors. A remark on this clone: What it recognizes is unknown.

Notes on the study in general: For cytomegalovirus status, the classifier reportedly gave diagnoses with high specificity and sensitivity. According to an earlier analysis, most TCR beta V segments yielded productive rearrangements about 90% or about 30% of the time.

PCR used 60 Vbeta primers and 13 Jbeta primers. Profiling relied on immunoSEQ multiplex PCR, and the TCRdb table lists in-frame clones only, not all of them. The sample has 150,000 to 200,000 clones; 70% to 85% are singletons. Input material: PBMCs. This receptor was taken from a man younger than 30 in good health and CMV-seronegative.

The CDR3 sequence is CASSIGGQAGDTQYF. CDR3 nucleotides: TGTGCCAGCAGCATAGGGGGACAGGCGGGGGATACGCAGTATTTT. The chain links TRBV7-9 to TRBJ2-3; 8 positions match TRBD1. Germline loops: CDR1 SEHNR, CDR2 FQNEAQ (reference sequence). The CDR3 has 15 amino acids. The junction had 10 bases not matched to a gene; V was cut back by 5 bases and J by 6 bases.